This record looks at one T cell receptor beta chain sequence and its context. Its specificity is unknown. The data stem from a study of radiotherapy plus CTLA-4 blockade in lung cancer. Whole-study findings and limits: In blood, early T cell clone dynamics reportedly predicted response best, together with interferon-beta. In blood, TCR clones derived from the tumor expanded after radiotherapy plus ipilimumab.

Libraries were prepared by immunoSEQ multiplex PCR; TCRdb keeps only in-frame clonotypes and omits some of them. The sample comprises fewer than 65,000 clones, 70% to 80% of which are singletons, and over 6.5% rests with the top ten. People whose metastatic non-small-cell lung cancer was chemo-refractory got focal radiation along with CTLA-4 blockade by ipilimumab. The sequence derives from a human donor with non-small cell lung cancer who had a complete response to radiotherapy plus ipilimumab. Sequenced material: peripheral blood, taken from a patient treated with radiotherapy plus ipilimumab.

In nucleotides, the CDR3 is TGTGCCAGCAGCCAATCTGGGGGGGCCCTACGGCCCCAGCATTTT. This sequence encodes CASSQSGGALRPQHF. The chain uses TRBV16 and TRBJ1-5; perhaps TRBD1 as D (6 bases). Between the trimmed V and J ends, which lost 0 bases and 9 bases, there was a span of 15 bases. There are 15 residues in the CDR3. Looked up from germline, CDR1 is KGHSY and CDR2 is FQNENV.